This T cell receptor (beta chain) was identified in a study of CD8 T cells in ankylosing spondylitis. Study findings and constraints: Seven to nine highly homologous variants made up a TCR beta motif that seemed to typify ankylosing spondylitis blood.

Regarding this clonotype: What it recognizes is unknown.

Unmatched junction bases numbered 7, after V lost 7 bases and J lost 3 bases. This CDR3 has 14 amino acids. The germline V gene encodes CDR1 MGHDK and CDR2 SYGVNS. MiXCR, applied by TCRdb to the 5' RACE reads, yields one record per CDR3 protein. The sample lists about 250,000 distinct CDR3 sequences; around 25% were seen once. The source is a male donor with ankylosing spondylitis or in good health (not recorded which). Sequenced sample: blood, either unsorted or a sorted T cell fraction (not recorded which). The chain recombines TRBV25-1 with TRBJ2-7; 9 bases fit TRBD1. Here the CDR3 DNA reads TGTGCCAGCACCCCCGGGACAGGGCACTACGAGCAGTACTTC. As protein: CASTPGTGHYEQYF.